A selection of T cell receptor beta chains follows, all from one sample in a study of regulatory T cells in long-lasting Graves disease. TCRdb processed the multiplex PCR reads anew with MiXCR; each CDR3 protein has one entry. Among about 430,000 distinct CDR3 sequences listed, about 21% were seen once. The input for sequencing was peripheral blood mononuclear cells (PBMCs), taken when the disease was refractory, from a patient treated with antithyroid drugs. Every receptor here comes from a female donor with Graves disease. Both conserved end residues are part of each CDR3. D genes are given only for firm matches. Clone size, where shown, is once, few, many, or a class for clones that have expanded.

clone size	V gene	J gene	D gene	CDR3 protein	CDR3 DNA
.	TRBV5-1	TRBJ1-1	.	CASAVGRDYAEAFF	TGCGCCAGCGCGGTGGGCAGGGACTACGCTGAAGCTTTCTTT
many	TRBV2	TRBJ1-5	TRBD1	CASSGGQGGNQPQHF	TGTGCCAGCAGTGGTGGACAGGGTGGCAATCAGCCCCAGCATTTT
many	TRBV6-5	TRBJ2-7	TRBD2	CASSSRIAGDEQYF	TGTGCCAGCAGTTCCCGGATAGCGGGAGACGAGCAGTACTTC
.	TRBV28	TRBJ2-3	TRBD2	CASSSPGLAGPSSTDTQYF	TGTGCCAGCAGTTCGCCTGGACTAGCGGGACCATCTAGCACAGATACGCAGTATTTT
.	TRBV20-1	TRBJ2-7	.	CSARDLVTPTNEQYF	TGCAGTGCTAGAGATCTTGTGACTCCTACCAACGAGCAGTACTTC
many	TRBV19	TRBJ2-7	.	CASSMAWDYRDEQYF	TGTGCCAGTAGTATGGCTTGGGACTACAGGGACGAGCAGTACTTC
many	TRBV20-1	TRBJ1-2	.	CSARERQSIGYGYTF	TGCAGTGCTAGAGAAAGACAGTCTATTGGTTATGGCTACACCTTC
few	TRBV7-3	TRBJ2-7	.	CASSQDSNYEQYF	TGTGCCAGCAGCCAGGACTCGAACTACGAGCAGTACTTC
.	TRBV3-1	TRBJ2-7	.	CASCLRGTYEQYF	TGTGCCAGCTGCCTTCGAGGGACCTACGAGCAGTACTTC
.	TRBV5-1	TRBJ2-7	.	CASSLFQGQYYEQYF	TGCGCCAGCAGCTTGTTTCAGGGTCAATACTACGAGCAGTACTTC
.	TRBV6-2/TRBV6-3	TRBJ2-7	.	CASSYVGGLSYEQYF	TGTGCCAGCAGTTACGTCGGGGGGCTCTCCTACGAGCAGTACTTC
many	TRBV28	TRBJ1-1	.	CASSRDITEAFF	TGTGCCAGCAGCAGGGATATCACTGAAGCTTTCTTT
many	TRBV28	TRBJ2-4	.	CASSWEPKNIQYF	TGTGCCAGCAGCTGGGAGCCCAAAAACATTCAGTACTTC
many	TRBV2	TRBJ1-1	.	CASRSGSGADTEAFF	TGTGCCAGCAGATCAGGATCCGGAGCGGACACTGAAGCTTTCTTT
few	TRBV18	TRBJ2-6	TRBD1	CASSPGTAGANVLTF	TGTGCCAGCTCACCAGGGACAGCTGGGGCCAACGTCCTGACTTTC
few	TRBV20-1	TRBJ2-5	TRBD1	CSAFDPTGDETQYF	TGCAGTGCTTTTGACCCCACAGGGGACGAGACCCAGTACTTC
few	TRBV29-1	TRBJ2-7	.	CSVVDTYEQYF	TGCAGCGTTGTGGACACCTACGAGCAGTACTTC
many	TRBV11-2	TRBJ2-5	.	CASSLGQGRGQETQYF	TGTGCCAGCAGCTTAGGTCAGGGACGGGGGCAAGAGACCCAGTACTTC
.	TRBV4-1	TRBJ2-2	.	CASSQVSDTGELFF	TGCGCCAGCAGCCAAGTATCGGACACCGGGGAGCTGTTTTTT
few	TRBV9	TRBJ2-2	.	CASSPFGWESTGELFF	TGTGCCAGCAGCCCTTTCGGGTGGGAGAGTACCGGGGAGCTGTTTTTT
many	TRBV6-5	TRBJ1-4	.	CASSLNFIGNEKLFF	TGTGCCAGCAGTTTAAACTTCATCGGGAATGAAAAACTGTTTTTT
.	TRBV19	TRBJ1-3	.	CASSFSSGNTIYF	TGTGCCAGTAGTTTCAGCTCTGGAAACACCATATATTTT
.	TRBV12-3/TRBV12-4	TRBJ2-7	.	CASSTGTSESYEQYF	TGTGCCAGCAGTACCGGGACATCTGAATCCTACGAGCAGTACTTC
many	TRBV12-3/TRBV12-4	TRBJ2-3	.	CASSFLVGTDTQYF	TGTGCCAGCAGCTTCCTGGTCGGAACAGATACGCAGTATTTT
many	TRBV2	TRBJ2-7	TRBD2	CASSEYASGRATQYF	TGTGCCAGCAGTGAATACGCTAGCGGGAGGGCCACGCAGTACTTC
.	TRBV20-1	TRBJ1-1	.	CSAPPGGLNTEAFF	TGCAGTGCTCCCCCCGGCGGGCTGAACACTGAAGCTTTCTTT
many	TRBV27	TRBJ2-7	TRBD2	CASSLDGTSGKYEQYF	TGTGCCAGCAGTTTGGATGGGACTAGCGGGAAGTACGAGCAGTACTTC
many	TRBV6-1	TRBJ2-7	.	CASRRQQVSYEQYF	TGTGCCAGCAGGAGACAACAAGTCTCCTACGAGCAGTACTTC
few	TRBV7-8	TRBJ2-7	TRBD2	CASSLLFRTPRTSGTQRGSYEQYF	TGTGCCAGCAGCTTATTGTTCAGGACCCCTAGGACTAGCGGGACCCAAAGAGGCTCCTACGAGCAGTACTTC
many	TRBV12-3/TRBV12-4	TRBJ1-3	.	CASSLEGAGVLGNTIYF	TGTGCCAGCAGTTTAGAGGGAGCGGGAGTGTTGGGAAACACCATATATTTT
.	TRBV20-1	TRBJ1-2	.	CSARIRDGYTF	TGCAGTGCTAGAATCCGGGATGGCTACACCTTC
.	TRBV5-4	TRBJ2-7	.	CASSQGEGLEQYF	TGTGCCAGCAGCCAGGGAGAGGGGCTCGAGCAGTACTTC
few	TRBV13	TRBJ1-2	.	CASSWRQANYGYTF	TGTGCCAGCAGCTGGCGACAGGCGAACTATGGCTACACCTTC
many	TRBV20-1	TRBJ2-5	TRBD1	CSATDREQETQYF	TGCAGTGCAACCGACAGGGAACAAGAGACCCAGTACTTC
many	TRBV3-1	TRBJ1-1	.	CASSHLQKRTEAFF	TGTGCCAGCAGCCACCTACAGAAGCGCACTGAAGCTTTCTTT
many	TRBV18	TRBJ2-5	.	CASSPRQLETQYF	TGTGCCAGCTCACCACGACAGCTGGAGACCCAGTACTTC
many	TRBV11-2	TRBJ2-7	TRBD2	CASSLVTSGYEQYF	TGTGCCAGCAGCTTAGTGACTAGCGGCTACGAGCAGTACTTC
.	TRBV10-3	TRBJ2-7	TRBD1	CAISLGQGSSYEQYF	TGTGCCATCAGCCTGGGACAGGGAAGCTCCTACGAGCAGTACTTC